Detailed here is one T cell receptor (beta chain). The antigen this receptor binds is unknown. No per-base quality is available; no much larger clone lies one base away. This sample is drawn from a study of blood T cell repertoires in COVID-19 (TCRdb year 2020). In the study overall: The collaborator samples originated in the United States, Italy and Spain and spanned the acute and convalescent phases of COVID-19. The material from the prospective study consisted of cDNA or gDNA derived from T cells, B-cell-depleted T cells, or PBMCs. Deeply sampled blood TCRbeta repertoires from subjects exposed to, actively infected with, or recovered from COVID-19 were included in the dataset. The repertoires were made available in a free public database intended to serve as a resource for research on the immune response to SARS-CoV-2. The samples were drawn from the first 160 participants of the ongoing ImmuneRACE study and from some 1,300 subjects provided by 6 global collaborators. Nearly every sample came with metadata listing a de-identified subject ID, COVID-19 status, age in years and sex. HLA class I and class II types, where available, came from metadata supplied by the sample provider rather than from assay-based typing.

Paper-wide results and their limitations: How much clinical and demographic metadata was included differed by source and by participant, and the metadata was provided uncurated.

TCRbeta CDR3 regions were amplified from genomic DNA by means of the immunoSEQ Assay, a bias-controlled multiplex PCR. The original methods were these. Nucleated cell counts per sample were estimated from amplification of reference gene primers within the assay. Sequence reads were collapsed and filtered to measure the absolute abundance of every unique TCRbeta CDR3 rearrangement. For each sample, productive Simpson clonality was calculated as the square root of Simpson's diversity index across productive rearrangements. As stored in TCRdb, this immuneACCESS dataset retains in-frame rearrangements with V and J assigned. A fraction of the clones does not appear; measured against another copy, unresolved V genes explain less than half of the discrepancy, and the remainder lacks a known reason. V, J and clone size are those of that table, while D and trimming were read from the DNA. The sample includes some 120,000 clones, with roughly four fifths observed a single time. About 18% of the sample rests with the top ten.

One collaborating source in Seattle enrolled patients during active infection and followed them longitudinally through the course of disease. Each collaborating institution followed its own protocols to collect whole blood in K2EDTA tubes. Collaborator samples were shipped for TCRbeta analysis as frozen whole blood, isolated PBMCs, or DNA extracted from either sample type. Material: peripheral blood. This TCR came from a young man with COVID-19, enrolled during active disease.

The CDR3 region has the sequence CASSPLEPSSYNEQFF. The base sequence is TGTGCCAGCAGCCCCCTGGAGCCTAGCTCCTACAATGAGCAGTTCTTC. Here the chain combines TRBV14 and TRBJ2-1, with no confident D gene call. In the germline V gene, CDR1 corresponds to SGHDN and CDR2 to FVKESK. From its cysteine to its phenylalanine, the CDR3 spans 16 amino acids. Only the CDR3 DNA stays, 48 bases, in frame from base 1. The V and J ends are trimmed by 4 bases and 0 bases, leaving 13 bases between them.